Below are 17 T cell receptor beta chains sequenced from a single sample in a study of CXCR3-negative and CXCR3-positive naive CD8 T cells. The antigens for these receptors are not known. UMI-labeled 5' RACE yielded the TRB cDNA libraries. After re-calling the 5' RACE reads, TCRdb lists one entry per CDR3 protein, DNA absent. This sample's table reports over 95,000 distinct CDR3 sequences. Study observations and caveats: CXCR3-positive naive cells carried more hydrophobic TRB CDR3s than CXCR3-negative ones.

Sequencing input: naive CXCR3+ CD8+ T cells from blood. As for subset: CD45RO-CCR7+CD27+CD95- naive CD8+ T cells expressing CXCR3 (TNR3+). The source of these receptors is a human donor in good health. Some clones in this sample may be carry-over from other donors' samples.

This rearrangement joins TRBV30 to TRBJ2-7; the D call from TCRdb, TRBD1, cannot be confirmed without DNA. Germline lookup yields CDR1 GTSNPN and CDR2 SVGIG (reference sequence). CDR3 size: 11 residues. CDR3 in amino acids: CAWTGGGEQYF.

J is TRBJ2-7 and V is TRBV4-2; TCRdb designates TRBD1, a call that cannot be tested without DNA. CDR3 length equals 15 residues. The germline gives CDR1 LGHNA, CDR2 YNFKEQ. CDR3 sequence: CASSQGDRSLGEQYF.

CDR3 sequence: CASSLNRRAGLPQHF. V usage is TRBV28 and J usage is TRBJ1-5. Germline loops: CDR1 MDHEN, CDR2 SYDVKM. The CDR3 has 15 amino acids.

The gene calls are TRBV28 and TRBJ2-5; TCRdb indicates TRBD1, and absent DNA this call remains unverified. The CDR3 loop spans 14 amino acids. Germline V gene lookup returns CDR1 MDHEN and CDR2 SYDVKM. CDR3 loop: CASSRDRGRETQYF.

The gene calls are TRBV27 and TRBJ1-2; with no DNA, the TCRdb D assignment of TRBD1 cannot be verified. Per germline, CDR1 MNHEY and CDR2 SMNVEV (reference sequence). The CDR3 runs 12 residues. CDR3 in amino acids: CASSSPGNGYTF.

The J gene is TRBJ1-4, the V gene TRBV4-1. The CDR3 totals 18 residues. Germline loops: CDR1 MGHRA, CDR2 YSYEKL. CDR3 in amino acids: CASSQDQGGAVGNEKLFF.

CDR3 region: CSVGWSYTDTQYF. This chain links TRBV20-1 with TRBJ2-3. Germline V CDR1 and CDR2: DFQATT, SNEGSKA (reference sequence). The CDR3 contains 13 residues.

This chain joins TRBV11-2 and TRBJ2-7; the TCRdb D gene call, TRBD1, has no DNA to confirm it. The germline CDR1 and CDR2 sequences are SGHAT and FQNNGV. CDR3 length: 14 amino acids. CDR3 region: CASSLVQGYYEQYF.

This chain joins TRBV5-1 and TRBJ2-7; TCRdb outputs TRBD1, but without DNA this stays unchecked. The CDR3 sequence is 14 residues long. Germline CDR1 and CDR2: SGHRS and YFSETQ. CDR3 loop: CASSQPTGGNEQYF.

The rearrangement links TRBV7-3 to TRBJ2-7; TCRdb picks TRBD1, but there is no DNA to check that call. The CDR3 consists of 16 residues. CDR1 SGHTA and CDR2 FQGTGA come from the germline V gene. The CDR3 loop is CASSRHGQGSFYEQYF.

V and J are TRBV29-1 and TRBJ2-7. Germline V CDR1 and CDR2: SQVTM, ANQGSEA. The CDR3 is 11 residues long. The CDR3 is CSVEIDGEQYF.

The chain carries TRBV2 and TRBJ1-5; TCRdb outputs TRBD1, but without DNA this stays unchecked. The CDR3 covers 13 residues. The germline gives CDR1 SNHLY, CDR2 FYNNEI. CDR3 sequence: CASRGVVTQPQHF.

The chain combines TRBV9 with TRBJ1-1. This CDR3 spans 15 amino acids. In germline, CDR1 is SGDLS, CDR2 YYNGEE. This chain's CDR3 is CASSVVVGMNTEAFF.

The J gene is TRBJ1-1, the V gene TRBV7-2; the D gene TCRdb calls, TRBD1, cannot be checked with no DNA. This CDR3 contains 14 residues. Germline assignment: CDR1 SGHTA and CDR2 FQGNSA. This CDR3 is CASSAAGGRTEAFF.

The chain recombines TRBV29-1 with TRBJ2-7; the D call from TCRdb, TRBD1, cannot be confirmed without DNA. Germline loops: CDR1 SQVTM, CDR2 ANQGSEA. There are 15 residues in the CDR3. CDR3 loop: CSVEDWGTSSYEQYF.

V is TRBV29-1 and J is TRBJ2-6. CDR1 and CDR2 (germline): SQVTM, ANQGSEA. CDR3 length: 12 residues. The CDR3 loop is CSALSGANVLTF.

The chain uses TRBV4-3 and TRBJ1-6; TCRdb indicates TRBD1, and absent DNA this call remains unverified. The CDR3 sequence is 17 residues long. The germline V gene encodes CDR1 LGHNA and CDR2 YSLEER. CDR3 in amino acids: CASSQDSTGGNNSPLHF.